The clone carrying this TCR beta chain appeared a few times. What it binds is not known. This entry belongs to a study of beta chain features in type 1 diabetes. Findings and limits, study-wide: Patients with Type 1 diabetes showed moderately but significantly shorter TCRB CDR3s in all four CD4+ subsets.

The whole isolated RNA underwent reverse transcription, so sequencing captured expressed TCRB transcripts. The assay was immunoSEQ multiplex PCR, and TCRdb's table has in-frame clones only and misses some. The profile covers over 300,000 clones, with over 7% appearing a single time and about 1% taken by the ten largest. Sequencing input: central memory CD4+ T cells from blood. The sequence came from a young man with type 1 diabetes.

The CDR3 loop reads CASSKQQKASTDTQYF. The CDR3 region has the DNA TGTGCCAGCAGCAAACAACAGAAAGCTAGCACAGATACGCAGTATTTT. The chain has TRBV7-2 and TRBJ2-3; no definite D call. V was trimmed by 5 bases and J by 0 bases, leaving 15 bases between them. Germline assignment: CDR1 SGHTA and CDR2 FQGNSA. The CDR3 runs 16 residues.